The clone carrying this TCR beta chain was seen a single time. Its cognate antigen is unknown. These data belong to a study of shared clonotypes between healthy human individuals. Whole-study results and caveats: What naive subsets generally showed was a larger estimated richness than memory subsets showed. Compared with clonotypes that all four donors shared, non-shared clonotypes had lower generation probabilities.

For each subset, genomic DNA was distributed in equal portions over several immunoSEQ plates. Sorted-subset replicate PCR reactions were performed with approximately 0.2 ug DNA, corresponding to tens of thousands of T cell genomes. TCRdb keeps only in-frame clones here, not all; method: immunoSEQ multiplex PCR. The table includes some 2.4 million clones, 80% to 95% detected once. The clonotype was recovered from a man younger than 35 in good health. Some clones in this sample may be carry-over from other donors' samples. The material sequenced was naive CD4+ T cells from PBMCs. Indicated subset: CD45RA+ positively selected.

The CDR3 here is CATSRRREGEQYF. The CDR3 nucleotides read TGTGCCACCAGCAGACGCAGGGAGGGCGAGCAGTACTTC. The gene calls are TRBV15 and TRBJ2-7; TRBD2 matches 7 bases. With 2 bases clipped from V and 6 bases from J, the junction kept 4 bases outside the gene matches. The CDR3 length is 13 residues. Germline lookup yields CDR1 LNHNV and CDR2 YYDKDF (reference sequence). Full variable domain (outside the CDR3, taken from reference TRBV15 and TRBJ2-7): DAMVIQNPRYQVTQFGKPVTLSCSQTLNHNVMYWYQQKSSQAPKLLFHYYDKDFNNEADTPDNFQSRRPNTSFCFLDIRSPGLGDTAMYLCATSRRREGEQYFGPGTRLTVT.